This T cell receptor (beta chain) derives from a study of beta chain features in type 1 diabetes. This clone has just a few counts. What it binds is unknown. Trimming stripped 4 bases from V and 7 bases from J, with 20 bases between. The germline V gene has CDR1 SQVTM and CDR2 ANQGSEA. This CDR3 has 14 amino acids. Whole-study findings and limits: cDNA sequencing could over-represent cells with high TCR expression. Among patients with Type 1 diabetes, TCRB CDR3s were moderately but significantly shorter in every one of the four CD4+ subsets.

The entirety of the isolated RNA underwent reverse transcription, so expressed TCRB transcripts were sequenced. The assay was immunoSEQ multiplex PCR, and TCRdb's table has in-frame clones only and misses some. The top ten hold 0.015% to 0.02% of the sample, which has under 400,000 clones, around 12% seen once. The specimen was naive CD4+ T cells from blood. The receptor was isolated from a young man in good health. The chain links TRBV29-1 to TRBJ2-7; D perhaps matches TRBD1 (6 bases). The CDR3 loop reads CSVARTETLREQYF. The CDR3 nucleotides read TGCAGCGTTGCTAGGACAGAAACCCTTCGGGAGCAGTACTTC.